This TCR beta chain was obtained from a study of CD8 T cells in Susac syndrome. CDR1 SEHNR and CDR2 FQNEAQ come from the germline V gene (reference sequence). The CDR3 totals 15 residues. V was trimmed by 4 bases and J by 1 base, leaving 10 bases between them. The RNA input was roughly 0.45 to 1 ug, and it was reverse transcribed with random hexamers. An immunoSEQ multiplex PCR amplified TCR beta CDR3 over 54 Vbeta and 13 Jbeta. MiXCR, run by TCRdb on the immunoSEQ multiplex PCR reads, gives a single entry per CDR3 protein. The top ten clones hold just over 0.13% of a sample with 160,000 or so distinct CDR3 sequences, roughly 95% of them seen once. High-throughput TCR beta sequencing covered peripheral CD8+ and CD4+ T cells. The CD8+ and CD4+ T cells were isolated magnetically using a negative isolation approach, whereas the TEMRA cells were enriched by FACS.

This receptor was taken from a human donor in good health. This rearrangement joins TRBV7-9 to TRBJ1-4; D is unclear. Sequencing input: CD4+ T cells from PBMCs. The CDR3 DNA reads as TGTGCCAGCAGCTGGGGTTGGGGAACTAATGAAAAACTGTTTTTT. Amino acids: CASSWGWGTNEKLFF.